This passage covers 8 T cell receptor beta chains from one sample sequenced in a study of T cells in Graves' hyperthyroidism and ophthalmopathy. Researchers amplified the TCR beta CDR3 regions from RNA transcripts. A first-round RT-PCR of the TCR CDR3 used the HTBI primer set. One entry per CDR3 protein results from TCRdb running MiXCR on the multiplex PCR reads. The data show 300,000 to 450,000 distinct CDR3 sequences, with approximately 14% seen just once and around 19% held by the top ten. Sample: blood. These receptors were obtained from a woman in her twenties or thirties with Graves' ophthalmopathy.

J is TRBJ2-1 and V is TRBV6-1, with 11 bases fitting TRBD2. With 8 bases clipped from V and 4 bases from J, the junction kept 4 bases outside the gene matches. This CDR3 contains 14 residues. Germline loops: CDR1 MNHNS, CDR2 SASEGT. This CDR3 reads CASRPSGGYNEQFF. The CDR3 nucleotides read TGTGCCAGCCGCCCTAGCGGGGGGTACAATGAGCAGTTCTTC.

This clonotype was counted ten times or more. V usage is TRBV7-8 and J usage is TRBJ2-3; no reliable D call. V lost 5 bases and J 6 bases, leaving 9 bases between the germline ends. Per the germline V gene, CDR1 is SGHVS and CDR2 is FQNEAQ. The CDR3 is made up of 12 amino acids. The CDR3: CASSANGDTQYF. The CDR3 DNA reads as TGTGCCAGCAGCGCGAACGGGGATACGCAGTATTTT.

There are many counts of this clonotype. The CDR3 nucleotides are TGTGCCAGCACCGGCGGGGGAGGGGATACGCAGTATTTT. This sequence encodes CASTGGGGDTQYF. The chain recombines TRBV28 with TRBJ2-3, with 7 nucleotides matching TRBD2. Germline V gives CDR1 MDHEN, CDR2 SYDVKM. V was pared by 7 bases and J by 6 bases, with 7 bases of the junction left unmatched. The CDR3 is made up of 13 amino acids.

This clonotype came up many times. The chain employs TRBV28 and TRBJ1-5, with a tentative D call TRBD1 (6 bases). V was pared by 3 bases and J by 1 base, with 19 bases between. The CDR3 is 18 residues long. Germline V gene lookup returns CDR1 MDHEN and CDR2 SYDVKM. The CDR3 DNA is TGTGCCAGCAGTTTTATCGGACGGCAGGGGCTCAGCAATCAGCCCCAGCATTTT. The encoded protein is CASSFIGRQGLSNQPQHF.

This chain uses TRBV27 with TRBJ2-4, with 8 bases aligning to TRBD2. V shed 0 bases, J shed 0 bases, and the junction held 7 bases outside the gene matches. Germline V gene data show CDR1 as MNHEY and CDR2 as SMNVEV (reference sequence). The CDR3 sequence is 18 residues long. In nucleotides, the CDR3 is TGTGCCAGCAGTTTATCGCCGACGGGGGGGCTAGCCAAAAACATTCAGTACTTC. Translated, it gives CASSLSPTGGLAKNIQYF.

V is TRBV11-1 and J is TRBJ2-7; the D gene is possibly TRBD2 (5 bases). Looked up from germline, CDR1 is SGHAT and CDR2 is FQDESV (reference sequence). The CDR3 has 13 residues. V was shortened by 5 bases and J by 5 bases, with 13 bases between the two germline ends. The CDR3 sequence: CASSRRPLDEQYF. The CDR3 nucleotides are TGTGCCAGCAGCCGGAGGCCCCTGGACGAGCAGTACTTC.

The chain recombines TRBV13 with TRBJ2-3, with 15 bases aligning to TRBD2. CDR1 is PRHDT, CDR2 FYEKMQ, per germline (reference sequence). CDR3 size: 17 residues. J lost 4 bases, V lost 5 bases, and 7 bases had no gene match. CDR3 in amino acids: CASSRGLAGGQADTQYF. The CDR3 DNA sequence: TGTGCCAGCAGCCGTGGACTAGCGGGGGGGCAGGCAGATACGCAGTATTTT.

This clonotype has ten or more counts. The chain combines TRBV6-1 with TRBJ1-6; D is perhaps TRBD1 (5 bases). Per the germline V gene, CDR1 is MNHNS and CDR2 is SASEGT. The CDR3 is made up of 16 amino acids. The V gene lost 5 bases and the J gene lost 5 bases, with 16 bases spanning the gap. CDR3 residues: CASSYFLRGHNSPLHF. CDR3 coding DNA: TGTGCCAGCAGTTATTTCTTGAGGGGCCATAATTCACCCCTCCACTTT.